These T cell receptor beta chains were read from a single sample in a study of blood T cells in healthy people across ages. TCRdb processed the 5' RACE reads anew with MiXCR; each CDR3 protein has one entry. This table has 650,000 to 800,000 distinct CDR3 sequences, 40% to 50% appearing once. The sample consisted of blood. The receptor set was obtained from a man in his fifties or sixties in good health. The CDR3 runs from the conserved cysteine through the conserved F or W. D genes are given only for firm matches. Expanded clones are given a class, and other clones once, few, many or no size at all.

J	V	size	D	DNA	CDR3
TRBJ1-4	TRBV7-9	few	.	TGTGCCAGCACCAGGGGTTCTAATGAAAAACTGTTTTTT	CASTRGSNEKLFF
TRBJ1-2	TRBV5-8	once	.	TGTGCCAGCAGCTTTGACCACAGGCTTGCCAAGGATGGCTACACCTTC	CASSFDHRLAKDGYTF
TRBJ2-7	TRBV7-2	.	TRBD1	TGTGCCAGCAGCACCCGGGACAGGGGCACCTACGAGCAGTACTTC	CASSTRDRGTYEQYF
TRBJ1-2	TRBV5-1	few	.	TGCGCCAGCAAGCAGGAGGTTTCGCTTAACTATGGCTACACCTTC	CASKQEVSLNYGYTF
TRBJ2-1	TRBV12-3/TRBV12-4	.	.	TGTGCCAGCAGTTCGTACGGGGACCATGAGCAGTTCTTC	CASSSYGDHEQFF
TRBJ1-6	TRBV20-1	.	TRBD1	TGCAGTGGGGCCTTGGGGACAGGAGCAGATTCACCCCTCCACTTT	CSGALGTGADSPLHF
TRBJ2-7	TRBV4-3	.	.	TGCGCCAGCAGCCAAGAATTTGTGAGGAGCTGCGAGCAGTACTTC	CASSQEFVRSCEQYF
TRBJ2-7	TRBV12-3/TRBV12-4	.	.	TGTGCCAGCAGTTTTATTATCTACGAGCAGTACTTC	CASSFIIYEQYF
TRBJ2-3	TRBV9	.	.	TGTGCCAGCAGCGCCCTACCCGGCACAGATACGCAGTATTTT	CASSALPGTDTQYF
TRBJ2-6	TRBV19	once	.	TGTGCCAGTGGTAGACAGGCTACCCCCTCTGGGGCCAACGTCCTGACTTTC	CASGRQATPSGANVLTF
TRBJ2-7	TRBV12-3/TRBV12-4	.	TRBD1	TGTGCCAGCAGTCTCCCCGGGACAGGGCAATACGAGCAGTACTTC	CASSLPGTGQYEQYF
TRBJ2-7	TRBV30	.	.	TGTGCCTGGAGTCTACAGGGCCACGAGCAGTACTTC	CAWSLQGHEQYF
TRBJ2-7	TRBV5-1	few	.	TGCGCCAGCAGCTTGGCGGGGTCGAGCTCCTACGAGCAGTACTTC	CASSLAGSSSYEQYF
TRBJ2-3	TRBV5-1	.	TRBD2	TGCGCCAGCAGCCAAAGGGACTACCTATTTAGCACAGATACGCAGTATTTT	CASSQRDYLFSTDTQYF
TRBJ1-2	TRBV2	few	TRBD1	TGTGCCAGCAGAAAGACAGGGGATAACTATGGCTACACCTTC	CASRKTGDNYGYTF
TRBJ1-6	TRBV27	.	.	TGTGCCAGCAGTAAGCCGGGAGAATTTTCACCCCTCCACTTT	CASSKPGEFSPLHF
TRBJ2-1	TRBV3-1	.	TRBD2	TGTGCCAGCAGGCCTAGCGGGGGTGGCTGGGAGCAGTTCTTC	CASRPSGGGWEQFF
TRBJ2-1	TRBV20-1	.	TRBD1	TGCAGTGCTACTGTGAACAGGGGACCTAACAATGAGCAGTTCTTC	CSATVNRGPNNEQFF
TRBJ2-7	TRBV6-2/TRBV6-3	few	.	TGTGCCAGCAGCGGGGTTTCATCCTACGAGCAGTACTTC	CASSGVSSYEQYF
TRBJ2-3	TRBV27	.	.	TGTGCCAGCAGTTTCGGGGCAGGGGAAGGGGATGCGCAGTATTTT	CASSFGAGEGDAQYF
TRBJ2-5	TRBV7-2	.	.	TGTGCCAGCCGCGGCAGTAGTATGCAAGGGTCAGAGACCCAGTACTTC	CASRGSSMQGSETQYF
TRBJ2-3	TRBV20-1	few	.	TGCAGTGCTAGATCAAGAGGTCTAGATACGCAGTATTTT	CSARSRGLDTQYF
TRBJ2-4	TRBV4-1	.	TRBD1	TGCGCCAGCAGCCAACACCCACAGGGGGAAGCCAAAAACATTCAGTACTTC	CASSQHPQGEAKNIQYF
TRBJ2-2	TRBV9	.	.	TGTGCCAGCAGCGTAGGGCCCGGGGAGCTGTTTTTT	CASSVGPGELFF
TRBJ2-4	TRBV6-5	.	.	TGTACCAGCAGCATGGCAGGGTTCGGCAAAAACATTCAGTACTTC	CTSSMAGFGKNIQYF
TRBJ2-1	TRBV27	few	TRBD2	TGTGCCAGCAGTAAGACTAGCGGGGGGGCCTTGGATGAGCAGTTCTTC	CASSKTSGGALDEQFF
TRBJ2-4	TRBV6-5	.	TRBD2	TGTGCCAGCAGTTTTAGGGGTCCGACTAGCGGGGGGGCCGAGTACATTCAGTACTTC	CASSFRGPTSGGAEYIQYF
TRBJ1-6	TRBV27	.	TRBD1	TGTGCCAGCAGTTTCTTGGGACAGCTTAATTCACCCCTCCACTTT	CASSFLGQLNSPLHF
TRBJ2-1	TRBV7-2	.	TRBD2	TGTGCCAGCAGCCCGGGTCGGGGGGGCCAAGAGACCCAGTTCTTC	CASSPGRGGQETQFF